This TCR beta chain stems from a study of blood T cell repertoires in COVID-19. Study-level background: Donors in the United States, Italy and Spain gave samples during acute or convalescent COVID-19. T cells, B-cell-depleted T cells, or PBMCs supplied cDNA or gDNA.

This clone was detected once. Original processing methods: Amplifying reference gene primers gave estimates of nucleated cell counts. Data came from immunoSEQ multiplex PCR; TCRdb stores just in-frame clones and leaves some out. V and J calls and clone size are copied from that table; D and trimming were computed from the DNA. The data hold 200,000 to 250,000 clones, with around 83% observed a single time. Germline CDR1 MNHEY, CDR2 SVGAGI. The CDR3 loop spans 15 amino acids. V lost 5 bases and J 0 bases, leaving 11 bases between the germline ends. V and J are TRBV6-5 and TRBJ2-1, with no clear D. The sample was peripheral blood. The receptor was isolated from a man aged 35-49 years with acute or convalescent COVID-19. The CDR3 is CASSLSQSSYNEQFF. In DNA form, the CDR3 reads TGTGCCAGCAGTCTTAGCCAGAGCTCCTACAATGAGCAGTTCTTC.